These 27 T cell receptor beta chains share one sample of origin, sequenced in a study of response to subunit inactivated influenza vaccine. TCRdb ran MiXCR on the RT-PCR reads and lists one entry per CDR3 protein. The sample holds about 830,000 distinct CDR3 sequences; about 18% are singletons and the top ten take 9.5% to 13%. The specimen comprised PBMCs from blood, sampled roughly 5 days after vaccination. These receptors all stem from a man aged 45-65 years who received an inactivated influenza vaccine.

This clonotype has at least ten counts. The J gene is TRBJ2-7, the V gene TRBV20-1; 8 nucleotides line up with TRBD1. Germline CDR1 reads DFQATT; CDR2 reads SNEGSKA (reference sequence). The CDR3 extends over 18 amino acids. The J segment lost 1 base and the V segment lost 6 bases, leaving 20 bases of the junction unmatched. The CDR3 region is CSARGQGLSPRLSYEQYF. In DNA form, the CDR3 reads TGCAGTGCGCGCGGACAGGGTCTTTCACCACGATTATCCTACGAGCAGTACTTC.

This clonotype occurred a few times. The V and J genes are TRBV7-2 and TRBJ2-3; D unresolved. V was trimmed by 8 bases and J by 0 bases, leaving 9 bases between them. CDR3 length: 13 amino acids. The germline gives CDR1 SGHTA, CDR2 FQGNSA. The CDR3: CASRPISTDTQYF. CDR3 sequence (DNA): TGTGCCAGCCGCCCGATCAGCACAGATACGCAGTATTTT.

This clonotype was recorded many times. This chain joins TRBV5-1 and TRBJ1-3; D call uncertain. The CDR3 is made up of 14 amino acids. Germline-derived CDR1 and CDR2 are SGHRS and YFSETQ. V lost 0 bases, J lost 0 bases, and 4 bases lay in between. The CDR3 sequence is CASSLGVSGNTIYF. The CDR3 coding sequence is TGCGCCAGCAGCTTGGGAGTCTCTGGAAACACCATATATTTT.

The rearrangement uses TRBV10-3 and TRBJ2-1, with D maybe TRBD1 (5 bases). CDR3 length: 15 residues. CDR1 is ENHRY and CDR2 is SYGVKD in the germline V gene. V gave up 0 bases and J gave up 5 bases, with 11 bases separating them. CDR3 in amino acids: CAISESREANNEQFF. The DNA for the CDR3 is TGTGCCATCAGTGAGTCCAGGGAAGCCAACAATGAGCAGTTCTTC.

The chain joins TRBV28 to TRBJ2-7; TRBD1 agrees at 7 bases. J lost 0 bases, V lost 4 bases, and 6 bases had no gene match. CDR1 MDHEN and CDR2 SYDVKM come from the germline V gene. The CDR3 consists of 15 residues. CDR3 DNA: TGTGCCAGCAGTTACCGGGACAGCTTCTCCTACGAGCAGTACTTC. Translated: CASSYRDSFSYEQYF.

This clonotype was seen only a few times. The chain has TRBV20-1 and TRBJ1-5; TRBD1 agrees at 7 bases. Germline V gene lookup returns CDR1 DFQATT and CDR2 SNEGSKA (reference sequence). Losses at the gene ends were 2 bases for V and 6 bases for J; bases not matched to a gene: 7. The CDR3 runs to 14 residues. CDR3 bases: TGCAGTGCTAGATGGGACAGTCAGGGTCAGCCCCAGCATTTT. It translates to CSARWDSQGQPQHF.

The V and J genes are TRBV6-5 and TRBJ1-2; D is undetermined. The germline CDR1 and CDR2 sequences are MNHEY and SVGAGI. The ends were cut back, 10 bases at V and 0 bases at J, with 6 bases in the middle. The CDR3 contains 11 residues. CDR3 loop: CATTSNYGYTF. The CDR3 DNA reads as TGTGCCACCACGTCTAACTATGGCTACACCTTC.

This sequence joins TRBV20-1 and TRBJ2-7, with D hard to call. The germline V gene has CDR1 DFQATT and CDR2 SNEGSKA (reference sequence). Trimming cost V 5 bases and J 5 bases, with 10 bases left between them. This CDR3 region has 11 residues. The DNA for the CDR3 is TGCAGTGCTTTTCTAGGTGACGAGCAGTACTTC. This translates into CSAFLGDEQYF.

Many counts were recorded for this clonotype. The V and J genes are TRBV12-3 or TRBV12-4 and TRBJ2-4; 9 nucleotides line up with TRBD1. V lost 5 bases, J lost 9 bases, and 8 bases stayed unmatched. This CDR3 region has 14 residues. The CDR3 loop is CASSPRTGEGIQYF. Written as DNA, the CDR3 is TGTGCCAGCAGTCCCCGGACAGGGGAGGGCATTCAGTACTTC.

CDR3 in DNA: TGCGCCAGCAGCGGAACTAGCGGGAAGACTTACAATGAGCAGTTCTTC. It encodes CASSGTSGKTYNEQFF. The rearrangement joins TRBV5-1 to TRBJ2-1, with 10 bases that match TRBD2. CDR1 is SGHRS and CDR2 is YFSETQ in the germline V gene. V shed 4 bases and J 4 bases; nucleotides not matched to a gene: 8. The CDR3 runs 16 residues.

This clonotype was detected only a few times. The CDR3 sequence: CASSQFRSYNEQFF. Written as DNA, the CDR3 is TGTGCCAGCAGCCAATTTAGATCCTACAATGAGCAGTTCTTC. The chain couples TRBV4-2 to TRBJ2-1; D is unclear. CDR1 and CDR2 (germline): LGHNA, YNFKEQ. The CDR3 contains 14 residues. The ends were cut back, 2 bases at V and 1 base at J, with 6 bases in the middle.

In its sample, this clonotype was seen a few times. The chain recombines TRBV28 with TRBJ2-5; TRBD2 agrees at 14 bases. The germline V gene encodes CDR1 MDHEN and CDR2 SYDVKM. CDR3 length: 15 residues. The V and J ends lost 8 bases and 5 bases, in that order; junction bases with no gene match: 7. The CDR3: CASERTSGRWETQYF. The CDR3 DNA is TGTGCCAGCGAGCGGACTAGCGGGAGGTGGGAGACCCAGTACTTC.

This clonotype was recorded many times. The gene calls are TRBV5-1 and TRBJ2-7; D perhaps matches TRBD2 (5 bases). V lost 5 bases, J lost 4 bases, and 16 bases lay in between. This CDR3 is 14 amino acids long. The V gene's germline CDR1 is SGHRS and CDR2 YFSETQ. This CDR3 reads CASSHSGSRYEQYF. CDR3 coding DNA: TGCGCCAGCAGTCACAGCGGCAGCCGTTACGAGCAGTACTTC.

This chain connects TRBV5-1 to TRBJ2-1; 7 bases align to TRBD1. Germline lookup yields CDR1 SGHRS and CDR2 YFSETQ. This CDR3 contains 15 residues. The V gene end was trimmed by 1 base and the J gene end by 6 bases; junction bases not matched to a gene: 7. CDR3: CASSLWGQPSNEQFF. In DNA form, the CDR3 reads TGCGCCAGCAGCTTGTGGGGACAGCCCAGCAATGAGCAGTTCTTC.

The chain's CDR3 is CASSPGQAQPQHF. CDR3 coding DNA: TGTGCCAGCTCACCGGGACAGGCACAGCCCCAGCATTTT. The gene calls are TRBV18 and TRBJ1-5; 8 nucleotides agree with TRBD1. The V gene's germline CDR1 is KGHSH and CDR2 LQKENI. The V segment lost 3 bases and the J segment 7 bases; nucleotides outside the gene matches: 2. The CDR3 runs to 13 residues.

The V and J genes are TRBV6-2 or TRBV6-3 and TRBJ2-6; D ambiguous. Germline loops: CDR1 MNHEY, CDR2 SVGEGT. This CDR3 is 14 amino acids long. V lost 8 bases, J lost 3 bases, and 11 bases lay in between. In nucleotides, the CDR3 is TGTGCCAGCTTCCCCCATGATGGGGCCAACGTCCTGACTTTC. The encoded protein is CASFPHDGANVLTF.

The chain couples TRBV20-1 to TRBJ2-5; no clear D. CDR1 is DFQATT and CDR2 is SNEGSKA in the germline V gene (reference sequence). Trimming cost V 4 bases and J 0 bases, with 12 bases left between them. This CDR3 is 14 amino acids long. The CDR3 sequence is CSAIRDGYQETQYF. CDR3 nucleotide sequence: TGCAGTGCTATACGTGACGGTTACCAAGAGACCCAGTACTTC.

The chain carries TRBV7-2 and TRBJ2-3, with D uncertain. V was cut by 3 bases and J by 4 bases, with 8 bases left in between. Per the germline V gene, CDR1 is SGHTA and CDR2 is FQGNSA. This CDR3 contains 13 residues. This chain's CDR3 is CASSLTPPDTQYF. The CDR3 coding sequence is TGTGCCAGCAGCTTGACCCCGCCAGATACGCAGTATTTT.

The V call is TRBV20-1, the J call TRBJ2-7, with D perhaps TRBD2 (5 bases). The ends were cut back, 8 bases at V and 4 bases at J, with 15 bases in the middle. Looked up from germline, CDR1 is DFQATT and CDR2 is SNEGSKA (reference sequence). There are 12 residues in the CDR3. In DNA form, the CDR3 reads TGCAGTACTTCAGGAGGTCGGTACGAGCAGTACTTC. Translated: CSTSGGRYEQYF.

V gene TRBV6-1 combines with J gene TRBJ2-7; weak D call: TRBD2 (5 bases). Trimming took 5 bases from V and 0 from J, leaving 11 bases between them. The CDR3 has 14 residues. Germline CDR1 and CDR2: MNHNS and SASEGT. CDR3 region: CASSRLRDSYEQYF. The DNA of the CDR3 is TGTGCCAGCAGTCGCCTACGGGACTCCTACGAGCAGTACTTC.

The chain employs TRBV20-1 and TRBJ2-7; 7 nucleotides align to TRBD1. The CDR3 is 13 amino acids. CDR1 is DFQATT and CDR2 is SNEGSKA in the germline V gene (reference sequence). J lost 4 bases, V lost 1 base, and 4 bases had no gene match. The CDR3 nucleotides read TGCAGTGCTAGAGTTACAGGGGAATACGAGCAGTACTTC. Protein sequence: CSARVTGEYEQYF.

This clonotype was counted a few times. The genes are TRBV9 and TRBJ2-7, with 11 bases lining up with TRBD2. V dropped 4 bases and J dropped 6; count of bases not matched to a gene: 6. The CDR3 extends over 14 amino acids. Per germline, CDR1 SGDLS and CDR2 YYNGEE. Here the CDR3 reads CASSPGLADGEQYF. CDR3 nucleotide sequence: TGTGCCAGCAGCCCGGGACTAGCGGACGGCGAGCAGTACTTC.

The chain links TRBV28 to TRBJ2-3, with TRBD1 matching over 8 bases. CDR3 length equals 15 residues. Unmatched junction bases numbered 5, after V lost 5 bases and J lost 1 base. Germline assignment: CDR1 MDHEN and CDR2 SYDVKM. The CDR3 DNA is TGTGCCAGCAGTCCGGGACAGGAACGCACAGATACGCAGTATTTT. Residues: CASSPGQERTDTQYF.

This clonotype was counted a few times. This sequence joins TRBV20-1 and TRBJ2-5; TRBD2 might be the D (6 bases). The CDR3 runs 15 residues. Germline loops: CDR1 DFQATT, CDR2 SNEGSKA (reference sequence). With 5 bases removed from V and 10 bases from J, the gap between germline ends came to 26 bases. CDR3 DNA: TGCAGTGCTTACGTCCGGGGGACTGCCCTTGGGGACCAGTACTTC. It yields the protein CSAYVRGTALGDQYF.

This clonotype has just a few counts. The V and J genes are TRBV30 and TRBJ1-1; no reliable D call. The CDR3 has 10 amino acids. Trimming pared 5 bases from V and 3 bases from J, leaving 4 bases between. Germline values: CDR1 GTSNPN, CDR2 SVGIG (reference sequence). This CDR3 is CAWYHTEAFF. DNA for the CDR3: TGTGCCTGGTATCACACTGAAGCTTTCTTT.

V and J are TRBV3-1 and TRBJ2-7, with 10 bases fitting TRBD2. The CDR3 is 16 amino acids. The V segment lost 5 bases and the J segment 4 bases; nucleotides outside the gene matches: 11. Per germline, CDR1 LGHDT and CDR2 YNNKEL (reference sequence). For the CDR3, the DNA is TGTGCCAGCAGCTACGAGACTAGCGGGTTCAGTTACGAGCAGTACTTC. It encodes CASSYETSGFSYEQYF.

CDR3 nucleotide sequence: TGCGCCAGCAGCTTGATACAGGGGTCGAAAAAGACCCAGTACTTC. Translated: CASSLIQGSKKTQYF. The chain combines TRBV5-1 with TRBJ2-5; TRBD1 matches at 7 bases. Looked up from germline, CDR1 is SGHRS and CDR2 is YFSETQ. The CDR3 consists of 15 residues. Trimming cost V 1 base and J 6 bases; bases outside gene matches: 9.